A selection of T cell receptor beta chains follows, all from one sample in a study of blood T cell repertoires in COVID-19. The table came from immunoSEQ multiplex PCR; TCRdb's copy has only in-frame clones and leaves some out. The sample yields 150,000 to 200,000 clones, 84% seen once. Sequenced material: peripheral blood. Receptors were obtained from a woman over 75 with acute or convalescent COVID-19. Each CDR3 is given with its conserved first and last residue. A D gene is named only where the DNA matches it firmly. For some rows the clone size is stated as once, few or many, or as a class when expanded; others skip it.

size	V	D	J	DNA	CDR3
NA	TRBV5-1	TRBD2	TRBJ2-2	TGCGCCAGCAGCGAGGGACTAGCGCGGGCCGGGGAGCTGTTTTTT	CASSEGLARAGELFF
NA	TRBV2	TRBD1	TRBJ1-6	TGTGCCAGCAGCCTAGAAGGACAGGGAAATTCACCCCTCCACTTT	CASSLEGQGNSPLHF
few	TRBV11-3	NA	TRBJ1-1	TGTGCCAGCAGCTTTGGGGGCACGAACACTGAAGCTTTCTTT	CASSFGGTNTEAFF
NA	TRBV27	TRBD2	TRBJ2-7	TGTGCCAGCAGTTTAGGGTCTAGCGGACTGTACGAGCAGTACTTC	CASSLGSSGLYEQYF
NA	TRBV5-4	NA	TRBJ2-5	TGTGCCAGCAGCCGCGATCAAGAGACCCAGTACTTC	CASSRDQETQYF
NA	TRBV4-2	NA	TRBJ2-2	TGTGCCAGCAGCCAAGACCGAGCGGCGCAAGGGACCGGGGAGCTGTTTTTT	CASSQDRAAQGTGELFF
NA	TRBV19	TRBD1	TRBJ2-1	TGTGCCAGCCACTCGGGACAGCGCTACAATGAGCAGTTCTTC	CASHSGQRYNEQFF
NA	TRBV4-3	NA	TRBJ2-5	TGCGCCAGCAGCCAAGATTTTAAGGGGTGGGAGACCCAGTACTTC	CASSQDFKGWETQYF
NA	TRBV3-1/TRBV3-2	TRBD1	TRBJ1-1	TGTGCCAGCAGCCCGGGACAGGGAGGTAAAGCTTTCTTT	CASSPGQGGKAFF
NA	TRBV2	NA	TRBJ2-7	TGTGCCAGCCGGCGGGACGGGGCGTCTTACGAGCAGTACTTC	CASRRDGASYEQYF
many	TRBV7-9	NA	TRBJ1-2	TGTGCCAGCAGCCTCTCTACAGGGATTTATGGCTACACCTTC	CASSLSTGIYGYTF
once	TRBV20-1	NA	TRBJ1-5	TGCAGTGCTAGTCCGGGGAATGGCAATCAGCCCCAGCATTTT	CSASPGNGNQPQHF
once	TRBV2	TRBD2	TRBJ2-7	TGTGCCAGCAGTGGCCCTAGCGGGAGGCCCCTTTTCGAGCAGTACTTC	CASSGPSGRPLFEQYF
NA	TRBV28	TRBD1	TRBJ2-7	TGTGCCAGCAGCTCAAGACAGGGGGCAGCGAAGCGGGTCTCCTACGAGCAGTACTTC	CASSSRQGAAKRVSYEQYF
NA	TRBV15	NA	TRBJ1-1	TGTGCCACCAGCAGAGTCCCAGGGTACACTGAAGCTTTCTTT	CATSRVPGYTEAFF
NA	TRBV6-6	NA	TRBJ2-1	TGTGCCAGGGTGCGGATCAGCTCCTACAATGAGCAGTTCTTC	CARVRISSYNEQFF
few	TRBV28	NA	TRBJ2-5	TGTGCCAGCAGTTTGGGGGGACGGGAGACCCAGTACTTC	CASSLGGRETQYF
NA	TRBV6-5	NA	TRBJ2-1	TGTGCCAGCAGAATTAGTTATCCTAACTTTAATGAGCAGTTCTTC	CASRISYPNFNEQFF
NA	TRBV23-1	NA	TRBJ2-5	TGCGCCAGCATCAGGTCACCAAAGGTCCTCCAAGAGACCCAGTACTTC	CASIRSPKVLQETQYF
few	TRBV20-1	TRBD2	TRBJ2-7	TGCACGGAGCGGGAGCTCGAGCAGTACTTC	CTERELEQYF
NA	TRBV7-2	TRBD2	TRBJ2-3	TGTGCCAGCAGCTTAGGTCCTAGCGGGGGGTACACAGATACGCAGTATTTT	CASSLGPSGGYTDTQYF